These 4 T cell receptor beta chains share one sample of origin, sequenced in a study of blood T cell repertoires in COVID-19. Libraries were prepared by immunoSEQ multiplex PCR; TCRdb keeps only in-frame clonotypes and omits some of them. The table records around 200,000 clones, 75% to 90% of them present only once. The sample was PBMCs or T cells enriched from blood (not recorded which). The receptors here all came from a man younger than 40 who had recovered from COVID-19.

The chain links TRBV7-9 to TRBJ1-5, with TRBD1 matching 7 bases. The CDR3 loop spans 13 amino acids. CDR1 and CDR2 from the germline V gene are SEHNR and FQNEAQ (reference sequence). The ends lost 6 bases at V and 7 bases at J; junction bases unmatched: 6. The CDR3 nucleotides read TGTGCCAGCAGTTTGCCAGGGGGGCAGCCCCAGCATTTT. Amino acid sequence: CASSLPGGQPQHF. The entire variable domain, with the rest obtained from reference TRBV7-9 and TRBJ1-5, is as follows: DTGVSQNPRHKITKRGQNVTFRCDPISEHNRLYWYRQTLGQGPEFLTYFQNEAQLEKSRLLSDRFSAERPKGSFSTLEIQRTEQGDSAMYLCASSLPGGQPQHFGDGTRLSIL.

The V and J genes are TRBV5-1 and TRBJ1-1, with unresolved D. Trimming removed 2 bases at V and 1 base at J, with 6 bases between. The CDR3 runs 13 residues. Looked up from germline, CDR1 is SGHRS and CDR2 is YFSETQ. The CDR3 nucleotides are TGCGCCAGCAGCTTCGGGAGGAACACTGAAGCTTTCTTT. Its protein is CASSFGRNTEAFF.

The chain employs TRBV7-2 and TRBJ2-1; 8 positions agree with TRBD2. In germline, CDR1 is SGHTA, CDR2 FQGNSA. The V and J ends lost 4 bases and 1 base, in that order; junction bases with no gene match: 6. CDR3 length: 16 amino acids. This chain's CDR3 is CASSSESGGSYNEQFF. CDR3 coding DNA: TGTGCCAGCAGCTCAGAAAGCGGGGGATCCTACAATGAGCAGTTCTTC.

The chain combines TRBV30 with TRBJ1-1, with unresolved D. Germline V lookup: CDR1 GTSNPN, CDR2 SVGIG (reference sequence). V was pared by 4 bases and J by 4 bases, with 13 bases between. CDR3 length equals 13 residues. DNA for the CDR3: TGTGCCTGGACCGCCCACAGAGCCACTGAAGCTTTCTTT. Its translation is CAWTAHRATEAFF.